This TCR beta chain was found in a study of naive and memory T cell subsets. Study findings and constraints: Naive repertoires, especially CD8, held a few larger clonotypes, possibly memory cells re-expressing CD45RA.

This CDR3 has 17 amino acids. Germline V gene sequence: CDR1 SGHVS, CDR2 FQNEAQ. Trimming cost V 2 bases and J 4 bases, with 18 bases left between them. This clonotype was picked up a small number of times. The antigen is not known. Two oligonucleotides, mixed equimolar, formed the beta constant-region primer covering TRBC1 and TRBC2. Four rounds of PCR amplified the ligated cDNA using nested alpha and beta constant-region primers plus SP2. TCRdb re-called the UMI-ligation and nested PCR reads with MiXCR, one entry per CDR3 protein. The sample has about 150,000 distinct CDR3 sequences; roughly 20% are singletons.

Sequenced: naive CD4+ T cells from blood. This chain uses TRBV7-8 with TRBJ2-1; D is ambiguous. This clonotype originated in a human donor in good health. The CDR3: CASSLLVTPLYYNEQFF. CDR3 DNA sequence: TGTGCCAGCAGCTTATTGGTGACGCCCCTATATTACAATGAGCAGTTCTTC.